The 7 T cell receptor beta chains below all came from one sample that was sequenced in a study of blood T cell repertoires in COVID-19. The protocol was immunoSEQ multiplex PCR, while the TCRdb copy is restricted to in-frame clones and leaves out a portion. The data show around 150,000 clones, with 81% seen just once and roughly 9.6% held by the top ten. The sample consisted of peripheral blood. These receptors were collected from a man between 60 and 70 years old with active or convalescent COVID-19.

The genes are TRBV6-5 and TRBJ2-3; TRBD1 might be the D (5 bases). V lost 7 bases and J 5 bases, leaving 7 bases between the germline ends. CDR3 length: 11 residues. Per the germline V gene, CDR1 is MNHEY and CDR2 is SVGAGI. The DNA of the CDR3 is TGTGCCAGCAAAAGGGGAGATACGCAGTATTTT. Amino acids: CASKRGDTQYF.

J is TRBJ2-2 and V is TRBV10-3; 7 nucleotides align to TRBD1. V dropped 6 bases and J dropped 1; count of bases not matched to a gene: 2. In germline, CDR1 is ENHRY, CDR2 SYGVKD. The CDR3 is 14 residues long. The CDR3 protein is CAISRTGNTGELFF. CDR3 nucleotides: TGTGCCATCAGCCGGACAGGGAACACCGGGGAGCTGTTTTTT.

This chain connects TRBV3-1 (or the pseudogene TRBV3-2) to TRBJ1-3, with TRBD1 matching 7 bases. Germline V gene lookup returns CDR1 LGHDT and CDR2 YNNKEL (reference sequence). The CDR3 is made up of 19 amino acids. Trimming took 1 base from V and 0 from J; bases not matched to a gene: 12. The CDR3 loop reads CASSQVRTGATSSGNTIYF. The CDR3 coding sequence is TGTGCCAGCAGCCAAGTTCGTACAGGGGCAACAAGCTCTGGAAACACCATATATTTT.

The rearrangement joins TRBV5-8 to TRBJ1-6, with a tentative D call TRBD1 (5 bases). From germline, CDR1 is SGHTS and CDR2 YDEGEE. The ends were cut back, 1 base at V and 7 bases at J, with 12 bases in the middle. The CDR3 sequence is 15 residues long. The CDR3: CASSLLRGRNSPLHF. CDR3 nucleotides: TGTGCCAGCAGCTTGCTAAGGGGAAGGAATTCACCCCTCCACTTT.

The chain couples TRBV3-1 (or the pseudogene TRBV3-2) to TRBJ2-2; D is uncertain. The CDR3 consists of 14 residues. Germline V gene data show CDR1 as LGHDT and CDR2 as YNNKEL (reference sequence). Trimming stripped 7 bases from V and 6 bases from J, with 15 bases between. CDR3 bases: TGTGCCAGCACCGCATACTCGGTTTCCGGGGAGCTGTTTTTT. This gives the protein CASTAYSVSGELFF.

This sequence joins TRBV25-1 and TRBJ1-2; D gene ambiguous. Germline values: CDR1 MGHDK, CDR2 SYGVNS. The CDR3 spans 13 residues. V was shortened by 2 bases and J by 1 base, with 5 bases between the two germline ends. The CDR3 bases are TGTGCCAGCAGTGAACGGGTTAACTATGGCTACACCTTC. Protein: CASSERVNYGYTF.

This chain joins TRBV28 and TRBJ2-3; 7 bases map to TRBD1. The CDR3 runs 15 residues. CDR1 MDHEN and CDR2 SYDVKM come from the germline V gene. The ends lost 2 bases at V and 4 bases at J; junction bases unmatched: 6. CDR3 in DNA: TGTGCCAGCAGTTTAACAACAGGGGTGGCAGATACGCAGTATTTT. As protein: CASSLTTGVADTQYF.